The 15 T cell receptor beta chains reported below all come from one sample, sequenced in a study of blood T cells in healthy people across ages. Using a J-beta primer mix together with a sample-barcoded 5' primer, a second PCR was run for about 6 to 12 cycles. MiXCR, applied by TCRdb to the 5' RACE reads, yields one record per CDR3 protein. The sample lists fewer than 1,000,000 distinct CDR3 sequences, around 45% occurring once. The sequencing sample was made of blood. The receptors were sampled from a man older than 75 in good health.

V usage is TRBV3-1 and J usage is TRBJ2-4; D might be TRBD2 (6 bases). The CDR3 sequence is 15 residues long. Germline assignment: CDR1 LGHDT and CDR2 YNNKEL (reference sequence). Trimming took 0 bases from V and 6 from J, leaving 12 bases between them. The CDR3 DNA is TGTGCCAGCAGCCAAGATGGCGGGGAAGGAAACATTCAGTACTTC. This encodes CASSQDGGEGNIQYF.

V and J are TRBV20-1 and TRBJ2-2; 16 bases agree with TRBD2. The germline V gene encodes CDR1 DFQATT and CDR2 SNEGSKA (reference sequence). V gave up 6 bases and J gave up 0 bases; unmatched junction bases: 16. This CDR3 has 21 residues. The CDR3 protein is CSALGLAGGPSGRANTGELFF. CDR3 nucleotides: TGCAGTGCCCTGGGACTAGCGGGAGGGCCCTCCGGACGCGCGAACACCGGGGAGCTGTTTTTT.

This clonotype appeared a few times. The chain carries TRBV29-1 and TRBJ2-7; the D gene could be TRBD1 or TRBD2 (5 bases each). The length of the CDR3 is 13 residues. The germline CDR1 and CDR2 sequences are SQVTM and ANQGSEA. The germline V and J ends were trimmed by 4 bases and 3 bases, with 13 bases remaining between them. The CDR3 nucleotides are TGCAGCGTTGGGGACGCCCTGTTCTACGAGCAGTACTTC. Encoded protein: CSVGDALFYEQYF.

V gene TRBV6-5 combines with J gene TRBJ2-2, with a possible D match to TRBD2 (5 bases). Per the germline V gene, CDR1 is MNHEY and CDR2 is SVGAGI. Trimming cost V 0 bases and J 6 bases, with 11 bases left between them. The CDR3 is 15 residues long. The CDR3 region has the DNA TGTGCCAGCAGTTACTCGCGGCTAGCCCCCGGGGAGCTGTTTTTT. Translated, it gives CASSYSRLAPGELFF.

The V call is TRBV6-2 or TRBV6-3, the J call TRBJ2-3, with 8 nucleotides matching TRBD1. CDR3 length: 14 amino acids. The germline V gene encodes CDR1 MNHEY and CDR2 SVGEGT. After removal of 6 bases from V and 6 bases from J, the junction contained 8 bases not matched to a gene. The CDR3 protein is CASREAGGLDTQYF. In DNA, the CDR3 is TGTGCCAGCAGAGAGGCAGGGGGCTTGGATACGCAGTATTTT.

The chain recombines TRBV14 with TRBJ2-5, with D possibly matching TRBD2 (5 bases). V lost 3 bases and J lost 2, with 13 bases in between. Germline V gene data show CDR1 as SGHDN and CDR2 as FVKESK. The CDR3 spans 15 residues. The CDR3 is CASSQLTGKQETQYF. The CDR3 coding sequence is TGTGCCAGCAGCCAGTTAACGGGAAAGCAAGAGACCCAGTACTTC.

Worth noting for this clonotype: Given a much more abundant clone one base away, this may be a read error. The chain has TRBV29-1 and TRBJ2-1; the D is unclear. The CDR3 extends over 12 amino acids. Germline V gene lookup returns CDR1 SQVTM and CDR2 ANQGSEA. Trimming removed 7 bases from V and 9 bases from J, with 16 bases in between. In DNA, the CDR3 is TGCAGCGCCGCTGATACGTTCACTGAGCAGTTCTTC. Translating gives CSAADTFTEQFF.

This clonotype has at least ten counts. The chain employs TRBV7-2 and TRBJ2-1; 8 bases match TRBD2. The V gene's germline CDR1 is SGHTA and CDR2 FQGNSA. This CDR3 is 15 amino acids long. Trimming removed 4 bases from V and 7 bases from J; junction bases left unmatched: 9. Here the CDR3 DNA reads TGTGCCAGCAGCTCAGCGGGAGCCAACCGTAATGAGCAGTTCTTC. The encoded protein is CASSSAGANRNEQFF.

The V and J genes are TRBV27 and TRBJ1-1; no firm D call. Between the trimmed V and J ends, which lost 0 bases and 3 bases, there was a span of 8 bases. The CDR3 extends over 14 amino acids. CDR1 MNHEY and CDR2 SMNVEV come from the germline V gene (reference sequence). As DNA, the CDR3 is TGTGCCAGCAGTTTATCGACTGGGTACACTGAAGCTTTCTTT. It encodes CASSLSTGYTEAFF.

V usage is TRBV13 and J usage is TRBJ1-2, with D possibly matching TRBD1 (5 bases). The CDR3 length is 14 residues. The V and J ends lost 6 bases and 4 bases respectively, with 15 bases between them. Germline values: CDR1 PRHDT, CDR2 FYEKMQ (reference sequence). The CDR3 protein is CASSSGRGSYGYTF. CDR3 DNA: TGTGCCAGCAGTTCCGGAAGGGGAAGCTATGGCTACACCTTC.

The chain couples TRBV29-1 to TRBJ2-1; D uncertain. The end of the DNA aligns better with TRBJ2-7, so the J call may be wrong. The germline V gene encodes CDR1 SQVTM and CDR2 ANQGSEA. This CDR3 has 16 residues. The CDR3 here is CSVEVPDLSSYNEQYF. CDR3 nucleotide sequence: TGCAGCGTTGAAGTCCCCGACTTGAGCTCCTACAATGAGCAGTACTTC.

This sequence joins TRBV19 and TRBJ2-7, with TRBD2 as a possible D gene (7 bases). Per germline, CDR1 LNHDA and CDR2 SQIVND (reference sequence). CDR3 length: 14 residues. The germline V and J ends were trimmed by 5 bases and 2 bases, with 13 bases remaining between them. This CDR3 reads CASSRGAGAYEQYF. The CDR3, as DNA: TGTGCCAGTAGTCGGGGGGCAGGAGCCTACGAGCAGTACTTC.

This sequence joins TRBV29-1 and TRBJ2-7; weak D call: TRBD1 (6 bases). This CDR3 has 15 residues. Germline-derived CDR1 and CDR2 are SQVTM and ANQGSEA. The V end lost 5 bases, the J end lost 0 bases, and 17 bases lay between the germline ends. CDR3: CSVSGPGQSSYEQYF. The CDR3 DNA sequence: TGCAGCGTTTCCGGACCGGGACAAAGCTCCTACGAGCAGTACTTC.

This clonotype has ten or more counts. CDR3 coding DNA: TGCAGTGCTAGAGGGGACAGGGTCCCAGAGACCCAGTACTTC. Translating gives CSARGDRVPETQYF. The chain is built from TRBV20-1 and TRBJ2-5; 9 bases align to TRBD1. Germline-derived CDR1 and CDR2 are DFQATT and SNEGSKA (reference sequence). The CDR3 totals 14 residues. Trimming at V came to 1 base and at J to 4 bases, leaving 4 bases not matched to a gene.

V gene TRBV27 combines with J gene TRBJ1-2, with 9 bases fitting TRBD1. Germline values: CDR1 MNHEY, CDR2 SMNVEV (reference sequence). Trimming cost V 5 bases and J 7 bases; bases outside gene matches: 8. This CDR3 spans 14 amino acids. The CDR3 coding sequence is TGTGCCAGCAGTCATAAACAGGGGGCTGGTGGCTACACCTTC. Its translation is CASSHKQGAGGYTF.